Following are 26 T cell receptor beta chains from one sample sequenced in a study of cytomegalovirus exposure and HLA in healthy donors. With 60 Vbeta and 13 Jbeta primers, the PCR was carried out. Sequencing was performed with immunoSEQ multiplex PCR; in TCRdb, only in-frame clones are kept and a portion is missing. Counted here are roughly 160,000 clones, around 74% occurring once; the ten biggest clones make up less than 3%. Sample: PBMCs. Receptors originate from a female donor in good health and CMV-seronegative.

CDR3 sequence (DNA): TGTGCCAGCAGCTTCCGGGACTTGGGCTACGAGCAGTACTTC. It codes for CASSFRDLGYEQYF. The rearrangement joins TRBV7-9 to TRBJ2-7; D possibly corresponds to TRBD2 (6 bases). Per the germline V gene, CDR1 is SEHNR and CDR2 is FQNEAQ (reference sequence). The CDR3 consists of 14 residues. Trimming pared 3 bases from V and 3 bases from J, leaving 12 bases between.

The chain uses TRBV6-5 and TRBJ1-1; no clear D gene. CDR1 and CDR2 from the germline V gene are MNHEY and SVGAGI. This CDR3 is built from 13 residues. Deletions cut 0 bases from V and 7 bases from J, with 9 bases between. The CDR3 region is CASSYSKSGEAFF. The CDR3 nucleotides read TGTGCCAGCAGTTACTCGAAGTCAGGTGAAGCTTTCTTT.

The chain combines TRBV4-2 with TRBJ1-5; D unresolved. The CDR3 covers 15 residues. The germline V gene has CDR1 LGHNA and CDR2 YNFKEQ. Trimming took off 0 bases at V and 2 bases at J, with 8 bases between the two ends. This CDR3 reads CASSQELGGNQPQHF. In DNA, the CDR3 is TGTGCCAGCAGCCAAGAGTTGGGCGGCAATCAGCCCCAGCATTTT.

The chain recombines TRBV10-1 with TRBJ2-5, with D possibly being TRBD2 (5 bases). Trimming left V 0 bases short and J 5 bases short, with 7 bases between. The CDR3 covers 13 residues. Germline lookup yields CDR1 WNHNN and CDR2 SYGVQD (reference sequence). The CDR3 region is CASSESTGETQYF. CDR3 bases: TGCGCCAGCAGTGAGTCGACGGGGGAGACCCAGTACTTC.

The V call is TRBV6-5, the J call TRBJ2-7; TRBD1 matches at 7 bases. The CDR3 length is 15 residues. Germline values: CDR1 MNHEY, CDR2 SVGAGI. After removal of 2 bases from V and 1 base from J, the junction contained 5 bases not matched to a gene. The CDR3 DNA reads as TGTGCCAGCAGTTACGAAGGGGGCGCGTCCTACGAGCAGTACTTC. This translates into CASSYEGGASYEQYF.

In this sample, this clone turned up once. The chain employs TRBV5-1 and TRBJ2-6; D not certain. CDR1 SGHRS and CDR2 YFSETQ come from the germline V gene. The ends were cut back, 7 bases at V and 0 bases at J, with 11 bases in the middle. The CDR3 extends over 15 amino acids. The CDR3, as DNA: TGCGCCAGCGCGAAAACCCGCTCTGGGGCCAACGTCCTGACTTTC. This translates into CASAKTRSGANVLTF.

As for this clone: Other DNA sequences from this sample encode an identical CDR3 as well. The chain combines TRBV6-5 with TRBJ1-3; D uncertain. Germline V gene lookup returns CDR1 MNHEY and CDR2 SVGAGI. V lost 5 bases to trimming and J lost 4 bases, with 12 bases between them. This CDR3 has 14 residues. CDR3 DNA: TGTGCCAGCAGTCGCACGGGGAGCGGAAACACCATATATTTT. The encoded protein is CASSRTGSGNTIYF.

The CDR3 here is CASSESLAYEQYF. The CDR3, as DNA: TGTGCCAGCAGTGAAAGCCTTGCTTACGAGCAGTACTTC. The genes are TRBV25-1 and TRBJ2-7; no firm D call. Trimming cost V 2 bases and J 4 bases, with 9 bases left between them. The CDR3 runs 13 residues. Germline values: CDR1 MGHDK, CDR2 SYGVNS.

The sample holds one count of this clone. CDR3 bases: TGTGCCAGTAGAGACCCCCCTTCGGGGAAGGCTTCACCCCTCCACTTT. This encodes CASRDPPSGKASPLHF. The chain joins TRBV19 to TRBJ1-6; D gene unclear. Germline V gene sequence: CDR1 LNHDA, CDR2 SQIVND (reference sequence). CDR3 length: 16 amino acids. Trimming left V 6 bases short and J 9 bases short, with 21 bases between.

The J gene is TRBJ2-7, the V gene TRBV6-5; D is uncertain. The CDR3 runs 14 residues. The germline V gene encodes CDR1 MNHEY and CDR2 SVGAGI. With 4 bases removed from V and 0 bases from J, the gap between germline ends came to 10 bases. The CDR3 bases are TGTGCCAGCAGTTTCAACACTAACTCCTACGAGCAGTACTTC. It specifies CASSFNTNSYEQYF.

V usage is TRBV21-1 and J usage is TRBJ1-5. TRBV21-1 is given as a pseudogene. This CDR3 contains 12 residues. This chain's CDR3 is CASSKRPQPQHF. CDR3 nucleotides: TGTGCCAGCAGCAAGCGCCCTCAGCCCCAGCATTTT.

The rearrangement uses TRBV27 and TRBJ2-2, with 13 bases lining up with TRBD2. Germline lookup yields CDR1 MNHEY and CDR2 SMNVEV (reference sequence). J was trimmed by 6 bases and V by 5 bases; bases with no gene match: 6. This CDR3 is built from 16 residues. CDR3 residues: CASSKGGTSGAGELFF. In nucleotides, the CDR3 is TGTGCCAGCAGTAAAGGCGGGACTAGCGGGGCCGGGGAGCTGTTTTTT.

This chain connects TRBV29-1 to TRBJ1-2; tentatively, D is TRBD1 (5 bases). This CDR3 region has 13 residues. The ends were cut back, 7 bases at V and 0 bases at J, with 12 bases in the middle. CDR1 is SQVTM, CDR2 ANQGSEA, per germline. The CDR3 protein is CSAPDSANYGYTF. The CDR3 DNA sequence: TGCAGCGCTCCTGACAGCGCTAACTATGGCTACACCTTC.

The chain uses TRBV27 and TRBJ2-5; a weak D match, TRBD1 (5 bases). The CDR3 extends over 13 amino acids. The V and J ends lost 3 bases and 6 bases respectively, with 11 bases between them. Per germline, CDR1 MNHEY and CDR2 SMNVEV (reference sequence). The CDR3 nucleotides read TGTGCCAGCAGTTTTTCCCCAGGGAAGACCCAGTACTTC. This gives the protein CASSFSPGKTQYF.

In nucleotides, the CDR3 is TGTGCCAGCAGTCAGGGGGGTTCCTACGGGGAGCTGTTTTTT. The encoded protein is CASSQGGSYGELFF. The gene calls are TRBV28 and TRBJ2-2; D is perhaps TRBD1 (7 bases). Germline values: CDR1 MDHEN, CDR2 SYDVKM. This CDR3 has 14 residues. V was trimmed by 5 bases and J by 7 bases, leaving 14 bases between them.

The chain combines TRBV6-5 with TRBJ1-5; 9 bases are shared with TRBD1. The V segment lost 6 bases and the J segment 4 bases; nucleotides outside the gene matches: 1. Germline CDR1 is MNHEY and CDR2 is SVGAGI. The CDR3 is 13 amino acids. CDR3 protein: CASRQGANQPQHF. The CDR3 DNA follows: TGTGCCAGCAGACAGGGGGCTAATCAGCCCCAGCATTTT.

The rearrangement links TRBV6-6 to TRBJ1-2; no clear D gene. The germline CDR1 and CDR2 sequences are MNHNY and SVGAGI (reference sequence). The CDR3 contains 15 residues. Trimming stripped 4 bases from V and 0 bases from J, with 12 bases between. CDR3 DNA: TGTGCCAGCAGTTTCTCAACCGCGCCTAACTATGGCTACACCTTC. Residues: CASSFSTAPNYGYTF.

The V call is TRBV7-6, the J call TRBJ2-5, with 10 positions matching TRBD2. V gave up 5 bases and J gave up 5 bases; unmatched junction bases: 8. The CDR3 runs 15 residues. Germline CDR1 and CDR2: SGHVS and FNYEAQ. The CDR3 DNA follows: TGTGCCAGCAGCCCCTCTAGCGGGGGAGGCGAGACCCAGTACTTC. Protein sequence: CASSPSSGGGETQYF.

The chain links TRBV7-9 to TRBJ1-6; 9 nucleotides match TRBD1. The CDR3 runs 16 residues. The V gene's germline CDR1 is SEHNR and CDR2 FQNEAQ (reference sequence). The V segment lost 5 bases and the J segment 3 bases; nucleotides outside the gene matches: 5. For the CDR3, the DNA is TGTGCCAGCAGCGACGGACAGGGGTTCTATAATTCACCCCTCCACTTT. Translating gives CASSDGQGFYNSPLHF.

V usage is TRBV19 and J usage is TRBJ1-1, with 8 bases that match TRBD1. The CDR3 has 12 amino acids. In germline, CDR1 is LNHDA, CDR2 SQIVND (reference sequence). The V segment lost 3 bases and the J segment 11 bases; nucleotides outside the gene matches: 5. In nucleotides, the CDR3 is TGTGCCAGTAGTATCCAACAGGGGGAGGCTTTCTTT. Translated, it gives CASSIQQGEAFF.

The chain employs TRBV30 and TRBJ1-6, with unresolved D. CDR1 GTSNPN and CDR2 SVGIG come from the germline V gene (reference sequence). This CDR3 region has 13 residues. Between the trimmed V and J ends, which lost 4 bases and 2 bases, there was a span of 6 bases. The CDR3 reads CAWNRAYNSPLHF. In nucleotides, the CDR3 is TGTGCCTGGAACCGGGCCTATAATTCACCCCTCCACTTT. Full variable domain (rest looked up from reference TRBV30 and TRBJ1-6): SQTIHQWPATLVQPVGSPLSLECTVEGTSNPNLYWYRQAAGRGLQLLFYSVGIGQISSEVPQNLSASRPQDRQFILSSKKLLLSDSGFYLCAWNRAYNSPLHFGNGTRLTVT.

This CDR3 is CASALAGETDTQYF. In DNA form, the CDR3 reads TGTGCCAGTGCACTAGCGGGAGAAACAGATACGCAGTATTTT. V usage is TRBV6-4 and J usage is TRBJ2-3; 11 nucleotides match TRBD2. CDR1 is MRHNA, CDR2 SNTAGT, per germline. J lost 3 bases, V lost 9 bases, and 5 bases had no gene match. The CDR3 has 14 amino acids.

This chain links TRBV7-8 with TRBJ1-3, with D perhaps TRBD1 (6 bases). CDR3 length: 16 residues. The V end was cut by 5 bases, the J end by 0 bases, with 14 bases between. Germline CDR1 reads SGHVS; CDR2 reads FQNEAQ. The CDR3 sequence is CASSHSMGHSGNTIYF. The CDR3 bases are TGTGCCAGCAGCCATTCTATGGGACACTCTGGAAACACCATATATTTT.

The chain's CDR3 is CAISGIGTVYGYTF. The CDR3 DNA reads as TGTGCCATCAGTGGGATCGGGACAGTATATGGCTACACCTTC. V usage is TRBV10-3 and J usage is TRBJ1-2; 7 bases map to TRBD1. V was pared by 4 bases and J by 5 bases, with 7 bases of the junction left unmatched. The CDR3 covers 14 residues. In germline, CDR1 is ENHRY, CDR2 SYGVKD.

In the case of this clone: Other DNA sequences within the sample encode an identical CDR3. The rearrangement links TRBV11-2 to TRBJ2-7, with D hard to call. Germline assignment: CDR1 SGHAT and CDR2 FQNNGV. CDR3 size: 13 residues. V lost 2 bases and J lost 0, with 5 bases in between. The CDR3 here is CASSLTDSYEQYF. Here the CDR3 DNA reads TGTGCCAGCAGCTTAACAGACTCCTACGAGCAGTACTTC.

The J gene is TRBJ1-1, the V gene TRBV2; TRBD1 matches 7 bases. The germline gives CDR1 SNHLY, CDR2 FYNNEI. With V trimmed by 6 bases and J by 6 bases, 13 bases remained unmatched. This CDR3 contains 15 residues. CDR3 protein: CASRKEPRGAPEAFF. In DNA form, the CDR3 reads TGTGCCAGCAGGAAGGAGCCCAGGGGGGCACCTGAAGCTTTCTTT.